The rows below give T cell receptor beta chains drawn from one sample of a study of early T cells in non-severe SARS-CoV-2 infection. TCRdb recomputed calls from the 5' RACE reads with MiXCR, one row per CDR3 protein. The table lists 42,000 or so distinct CDR3 sequences, roughly 6% of them singletons. Sequencing was performed on whole blood, taken at baseline. These receptor sequences come from an adult who was a healthcare worker with PCR-confirmed SARS-CoV-2 infection or an uninfected control (not recorded which). Each CDR3 is given without its conserved first and last residue. D genes are given only for firm matches. Rows may omit the clone size; those that give it use once, few, many or a size class.

v_gene	j_gene	d_gene	abundance	CDR3aa
TRBV28	TRBJ1-2	.	.	ASSSPDRYGYT
TRBV12-3/TRBV12-4	TRBJ1-1	.	.	ASRMGPAYGEAF
TRBV7-9	TRBJ2-6	TRBD2	many	ASSVSGGSGANVLT
TRBV5-1	TRBJ1-3	TRBD1	many	ASSKIGQGSGNTIY
TRBV28	TRBJ1-4	.	few	ASSSEDVSTNEKLF
TRBV7-6	TRBJ2-7	.	.	ASSLELHYEQY
TRBV11-2	TRBJ2-7	.	few	ASSLAAGRIYEQY
TRBV20-1	TRBJ1-2	.	.	SGYGYT
TRBV15	TRBJ1-1	.	.	ATSGFREPPEAF
TRBV7-2	TRBJ2-5	.	many	ASSLVREETQY
TRBV11-3	TRBJ2-3	.	.	ASSSGTKSDTQY
TRBV19	TRBJ2-3	TRBD2	.	ASSIAPGTSGVGGTQY
TRBV11-2	TRBJ2-3	.	few	ASSLDRADTQY
TRBV7-2	TRBJ2-1	.	few	ASSYRVLRSYNEQF